These T cell receptor beta chains were read from a single sample in a study of blood T cell repertoires in COVID-19. Measured with immunoSEQ multiplex PCR; TCRdb has only the in-frame clones, and not every one. The sample comprises approximately 150,000 clones, 75% to 85% of which are singletons, and approximately 6% rests with the top ten. What was sequenced was PBMCs or T cells enriched from blood (not recorded which). These receptor sequences come from a man aged 40-55 years who had recovered from COVID-19. Both conserved end residues are part of each CDR3. Fields, in order: CDR3 protein, CDR3 DNA, D gene, J gene, clone size, V gene. A D gene is named only where the DNA matches it firmly. Only part of the rows carry a size: once, few, many, or a class if the clone is expanded.

CDR3 protein: CASSDRGLAGTNTGELFF; CDR3 DNA: TGTGCCAGCAGTGACCGGGGACTAGCGGGGACGAACACCGGGGAGCTGTTTTTT; D gene: TRBD2; J gene: TRBJ2-2; clone size: .; V gene: TRBV2
CDR3 protein: CASGFSGGYNEQFF; CDR3 DNA: TGTGCTAGTGGTTTCTCAGGGGGCTATAATGAGCAGTTCTTC; D gene: TRBD1; J gene: TRBJ2-1; clone size: .; V gene: TRBV12-5
CDR3 protein: CASSLRTQTNEKLFF; CDR3 DNA: TGTGCCAGCAGCCTGCGGACACAGACTAATGAAAAACTGTTTTTT; D gene: .; J gene: TRBJ1-4; clone size: once; V gene: TRBV3-1/TRBV3-2
CDR3 protein: CASSSTYEQYF; CDR3 DNA: TGTGCCAGCAGCTCCACATACGAGCAGTACTTC; D gene: .; J gene: TRBJ2-7; clone size: .; V gene: TRBV5-5
CDR3 protein: CASSIGGQTSGNTIYF; CDR3 DNA: TGTGCCAGTAGTATAGGGGGACAGACCTCTGGAAACACCATATATTTT; D gene: TRBD1; J gene: TRBJ1-3; clone size: many; V gene: TRBV19
CDR3 protein: CASSHRTGFNYGYTF; CDR3 DNA: TGCGCCAGCAGCCACCGGACAGGGTTTAACTATGGCTACACCTTC; D gene: TRBD1; J gene: TRBJ1-2; clone size: .; V gene: TRBV4-1
CDR3 protein: CASSELVAGGQETQYF; CDR3 DNA: TGTGCCAGCAGTGAATTGGTAGCGGGGGGGCAAGAGACCCAGTACTTC; D gene: TRBD2; J gene: TRBJ2-5; clone size: .; V gene: TRBV25-1
CDR3 protein: CATSDDTDGPGNTIYF; CDR3 DNA: TGTGCCACCAGTGATGACACCGATGGCCCTGGAAACACCATATATTTT; D gene: .; J gene: TRBJ1-3; clone size: .; V gene: TRBV24-1
CDR3 protein: CAWSNGQIYGYTF; CDR3 DNA: TGTGCCTGGAGTAACGGACAGATCTATGGCTACACCTTC; D gene: .; J gene: TRBJ1-2; clone size: .; V gene: TRBV30
CDR3 protein: CASSLGLGWGNPDNTEAFF; CDR3 DNA: TGTGCCAGCAGCTTAGGTTTGGGGTGGGGCAACCCGGACAACACTGAAGCTTTCTTT; D gene: .; J gene: TRBJ1-1; clone size: few; V gene: TRBV7-9
CDR3 protein: CASSLDLAGGPPETQYF; CDR3 DNA: TGTGCCAGCAGCTTGGACCTAGCGGGGGGGCCACCGGAGACCCAGTACTTC; D gene: TRBD2; J gene: TRBJ2-5; clone size: once; V gene: TRBV5-4
CDR3 protein: CSVRVGTEAFF; CDR3 DNA: TGCAGCGTTCGGGTAGGCACTGAAGCTTTCTTT; D gene: .; J gene: TRBJ1-1; clone size: .; V gene: TRBV29-1
CDR3 protein: CASSPGTGRGNTEAFF; CDR3 DNA: TGCGCCAGCAGCCCAGGGACAGGGAGGGGGAACACTGAAGCTTTCTTT; D gene: TRBD1; J gene: TRBJ1-1; clone size: .; V gene: TRBV5-1
CDR3 protein: CASSPETGMGTEAFF; CDR3 DNA: TGTGCCAGCTCACCAGAAACAGGGATGGGCACTGAAGCTTTCTTT; D gene: .; J gene: TRBJ1-1; clone size: .; V gene: TRBV18
CDR3 protein: CASSLAAGAPYEQYF; CDR3 DNA: TGTGCCAGCAGCTTAGCAGCGGGGGCCCCTTACGAGCAGTACTTC; D gene: TRBD2; J gene: TRBJ2-7; clone size: few; V gene: TRBV7-2
CDR3 protein: CASSQVRGSRTMAFF; CDR3 DNA: TGTGCCAGCAGCCAAGTACGGGGGTCCAGAACAATGGCTTTCTTT; D gene: .; J gene: TRBJ1-1; clone size: .; V gene: TRBV3-1/TRBV3-2
CDR3 protein: CASSPFQAGERELYGYTF; CDR3 DNA: TGTGCCAGCTCACCTTTCCAAGCAGGGGAGAGGGAACTCTATGGCTACACCTTC; D gene: .; J gene: TRBJ1-2; clone size: .; V gene: TRBV18
CDR3 protein: CASSPTAGGLTYEQYF; CDR3 DNA: TGTGCCAGCAGCCCCACGGCAGGGGGCCTCACCTACGAGCAGTACTTC; D gene: TRBD1; J gene: TRBJ2-7; clone size: .; V gene: TRBV11-2
CDR3 protein: CASSATGTGYYGYTF; CDR3 DNA: TGTGCCAGCAGCGCCACCGGGACAGGCTACTATGGCTACACCTTC; D gene: TRBD1; J gene: TRBJ1-2; clone size: .; V gene: TRBV11-2
CDR3 protein: CASSWGTVTGNTIYF; CDR3 DNA: TGTGCCAGCAGCTGGGGGACAGTAACTGGAAACACCATATATTTT; D gene: TRBD1; J gene: TRBJ1-3; clone size: .; V gene: TRBV5-8
CDR3 protein: CASSAGGGNEQFF; CDR3 DNA: TGTGCCAGCAGTGCTGGGGGAGGGAATGAGCAGTTCTTC; D gene: TRBD2; J gene: TRBJ2-1; clone size: .; V gene: TRBV2
CDR3 protein: CATNRVGDTQYF; CDR3 DNA: TGTGCCACAAACAGGGTGGGAGATACGCAGTATTTT; D gene: .; J gene: TRBJ2-3; clone size: .; V gene: TRBV2
CDR3 protein: CASSEIGQTEAFF; CDR3 DNA: TGTGCCAGCAGTGAAATTGGCCAGACTGAAGCTTTCTTT; D gene: .; J gene: TRBJ1-1; clone size: .; V gene: TRBV6-1
CDR3 protein: CASSQAGQVNQPQHF; CDR3 DNA: TGTGCCAGCAGCCAAGCGGGACAGGTCAATCAGCCCCAGCATTTT; D gene: TRBD1; J gene: TRBJ1-5; clone size: once; V gene: TRBV3-1/TRBV3-2
CDR3 protein: CASSLFLSGVNEQFF; CDR3 DNA: TGTGCCAGCAGCTTGTTCCTTTCGGGGGTAAATGAGCAGTTCTTC; D gene: .; J gene: TRBJ2-1; clone size: .; V gene: TRBV5-8
CDR3 protein: CASSIELGTSSPLHF; CDR3 DNA: TGTGCCAGTAGTATCGAACTCGGCACTAGTTCACCCCTCCACTTT; D gene: .; J gene: TRBJ1-6; clone size: few; V gene: TRBV19
CDR3 protein: CASSPGQAAYEQYF; CDR3 DNA: TGCGCCAGCAGCCCTGGACAGGCAGCCTACGAGCAGTACTTC; D gene: TRBD1; J gene: TRBJ2-7; clone size: .; V gene: TRBV4-1
CDR3 protein: CASSVQTGFNYGYTF; CDR3 DNA: TGCGCCAGCAGCGTACAGACAGGATTCAACTATGGCTACACCTTC; D gene: .; J gene: TRBJ1-2; clone size: once; V gene: TRBV5-1
CDR3 protein: CAISDRLGREETQYF; CDR3 DNA: TGTGCCATCAGTGACAGGCTGGGCAGGGAAGAGACCCAGTACTTC; D gene: .; J gene: TRBJ2-5; clone size: few; V gene: TRBV10-3
CDR3 protein: CASSLRAAGVSTDTQYF; CDR3 DNA: TGTGCCAGCAGCTTACGTGCAGCGGGGGTTAGCACAGATACGCAGTATTTT; D gene: TRBD2; J gene: TRBJ2-3; clone size: .; V gene: TRBV7-3
CDR3 protein: CASSWDRGDNTDTQYF; CDR3 DNA: TGTGCCAGCAGCTGGGACCGGGGGGATAACACAGATACGCAGTATTTT; D gene: TRBD2; J gene: TRBJ2-3; clone size: .; V gene: TRBV11-1
CDR3 protein: CATSDPTSSGETQYF; CDR3 DNA: TGTGCCACCAGTGATCCTACTTCGAGCGGAGAGACCCAGTACTTC; D gene: .; J gene: TRBJ2-5; clone size: .; V gene: TRBV24-1
CDR3 protein: CASSTLGARNYGYTF; CDR3 DNA: TGTGCCAGCAGTACTCTGGGGGCTCGGAACTATGGCTACACCTTC; D gene: .; J gene: TRBJ1-2; clone size: .; V gene: TRBV6-5
CDR3 protein: CASKRRGTGISEQYF; CDR3 DNA: TGTGCCAGCAAGCGACGTGGGACAGGGATCAGCGAGCAGTACTTC; D gene: TRBD1; J gene: TRBJ2-7; clone size: .; V gene: TRBV6-5
CDR3 protein: CASSLGTLYEQYF; CDR3 DNA: TGTGCCAGCAGTTTAGGCACTTTGTACGAGCAGTACTTC; D gene: .; J gene: TRBJ2-7; clone size: .; V gene: TRBV12-3/TRBV12-4
CDR3 protein: CASTSRGTEAFF; CDR3 DNA: TGTGCCAGCACCAGCAGGGGAACTGAAGCTTTCTTT; D gene: .; J gene: TRBJ1-1; clone size: .; V gene: TRBV6-5
CDR3 protein: CASSLEQGYNSPLHF; CDR3 DNA: TGTGCCAGCAGCCTCGAACAGGGCTATAATTCACCCCTCCACTTT; D gene: .; J gene: TRBJ1-6; clone size: .; V gene: TRBV7-9
CDR3 protein: CAWSVMASGYLNTEAFF; CDR3 DNA: TGTGCCTGGAGTGTAATGGCCTCGGGATATTTGAACACTGAAGCTTTCTTT; D gene: .; J gene: TRBJ1-1; clone size: .; V gene: TRBV30
CDR3 protein: CATSGANQETQYF; CDR3 DNA: TGTGCCACCAGTGGCGCCAACCAAGAGACCCAGTACTTC; D gene: .; J gene: TRBJ2-5; clone size: .; V gene: TRBV24-1
CDR3 protein: CASSRGLEGNTIYF; CDR3 DNA: TGTGCCAGTAGTCGGGGGTTGGAAGGAAACACCATATATTTT; D gene: .; J gene: TRBJ1-3; clone size: once; V gene: TRBV19
CDR3 protein: CASRKGGTQTTNYGYTF; CDR3 DNA: TGTGCCAGCAGGAAAGGAGGGACTCAAACTACTAACTATGGCTACACCTTC; D gene: .; J gene: TRBJ1-2; clone size: .; V gene: TRBV5-5
CDR3 protein: CATSDSTGWANYGYTF; CDR3 DNA: TGTGCCACCAGTGATTCAACAGGATGGGCCAACTATGGCTACACCTTC; D gene: .; J gene: TRBJ1-2; clone size: .; V gene: TRBV24-1
CDR3 protein: CASAGGSTNEKLFF; CDR3 DNA: TGCGCCAGTGCCGGGGGGTCAACTAATGAAAAACTGTTTTTT; D gene: .; J gene: TRBJ1-4; clone size: .; V gene: TRBV5-1
CDR3 protein: CASSPRRTGNTIYF; CDR3 DNA: TGTGCCAGCAGCCCGCGTCGGACAGGAAACACCATATATTTT; D gene: .; J gene: TRBJ1-3; clone size: few; V gene: TRBV6-5
CDR3 protein: CASSLDSGNSPLHF; CDR3 DNA: TGTGCCAGCAGCCTAGACAGTGGCAATTCACCCCTCCACTTT; D gene: .; J gene: TRBJ1-6; clone size: .; V gene: TRBV7-9
CDR3 protein: CASSYNREMNTEAFF; CDR3 DNA: TGTGCCAGCAGTTACAACAGGGAAATGAACACTGAAGCTTTCTTT; D gene: .; J gene: TRBJ1-1; clone size: many; V gene: TRBV2
CDR3 protein: CASSLGTGLYEQYF; CDR3 DNA: TGTGCCAGCAGCTTAGGGACAGGCCTCTACGAGCAGTACTTC; D gene: TRBD1; J gene: TRBJ2-7; clone size: .; V gene: TRBV11-2
CDR3 protein: CASSLSDRGADTQYF; CDR3 DNA: TGTGCCAGCAGTTTATCCGACAGGGGCGCAGATACGCAGTATTTT; D gene: TRBD1; J gene: TRBJ2-3; clone size: many; V gene: TRBV27
CDR3 protein: CASSLEARLLF; CDR3 DNA: TGTGCCAGCAGCTTGGAAGCCAGGCTCCTATTT; D gene: .; J gene: TRBJ1-1; clone size: .; V gene: TRBV5-6
CDR3 protein: CASSGPGGELFF; CDR3 DNA: TGTGCCAGCAGTGGCCCGGGCGGGGAGCTGTTTTTT; D gene: .; J gene: TRBJ2-2; clone size: few; V gene: TRBV25-1
CDR3 protein: CASSSPNQPQHF; CDR3 DNA: TGTGCCAGCAGTTCCCCAAATCAGCCCCAGCATTTT; D gene: .; J gene: TRBJ1-5; clone size: once; V gene: TRBV2
CDR3 protein: CASSPAAGAATNTQYF; CDR3 DNA: TGTGCCAGCAGCCCGGCGGCAGGGGCCGCCACGAATACGCAGTATTTT; D gene: .; J gene: TRBJ2-3; clone size: .; V gene: TRBV5-4
CDR3 protein: CASSPYSNQPQHF; CDR3 DNA: TGTGCCAGCAGCCCGTATAGCAATCAGCCCCAGCATTTT; D gene: .; J gene: TRBJ1-5; clone size: .; V gene: TRBV12-3/TRBV12-4
CDR3 protein: CASSHAGSSYEQYF; CDR3 DNA: TGTGCCAGCAGCCACGCAGGCAGCTCCTACGAGCAGTACTTC; D gene: .; J gene: TRBJ2-7; clone size: .; V gene: TRBV3-1/TRBV3-2
CDR3 protein: CASSLQGVGNQPQHF; CDR3 DNA: TGTGCCAGCAGTTTACAGGGCGTTGGCAATCAGCCCCAGCATTTT; D gene: .; J gene: TRBJ1-5; clone size: .; V gene: TRBV28
CDR3 protein: CAWNRLAGANEQFF; CDR3 DNA: TGTGCCTGGAATAGACTAGCGGGGGCCAATGAGCAGTTCTTC; D gene: TRBD2; J gene: TRBJ2-1; clone size: .; V gene: TRBV30
CDR3 protein: CATSRAGGASGGYEQFF; CDR3 DNA: TGTGCCACCAGCAGAGCCGGGGGGGCTAGCGGGGGTTACGAGCAGTTCTTC; D gene: TRBD2; J gene: TRBJ2-1; clone size: few; V gene: TRBV15
CDR3 protein: CASSLLAGEERETQYF; CDR3 DNA: TGTGCCAGCAGCTTACTAGCGGGGGAGGAAAGAGAGACCCAGTACTTC; D gene: TRBD2; J gene: TRBJ2-5; clone size: .; V gene: TRBV11-2
CDR3 protein: CASIGGLAGGSGETQYF; CDR3 DNA: TGTGCCAGCATTGGGGGACTAGCGGGGGGTTCAGGAGAGACCCAGTACTTC; D gene: TRBD2; J gene: TRBJ2-5; clone size: .; V gene: TRBV2
CDR3 protein: CASTHPEIYNSPLHF; CDR3 DNA: TGTGCCAGCACCCACCCGGAGATTTATAATTCACCCCTCCACTTT; D gene: .; J gene: TRBJ1-6; clone size: .; V gene: TRBV6-5